Each of the 18 T cell receptor beta chains below was sequenced from the same sample in a study of blood T cell repertoires in COVID-19. Repertoires were generated with immunoSEQ multiplex PCR, while TCRdb's copy carries only in-frame clones and drops some. The sample contains some 170,000 clones, 82% of which appear only once. Source material: peripheral blood. The receptors stem from a woman in her 70s with acute or convalescent COVID-19.

CDR3 protein: CASSPQQSSYNSPLHF. CDR3 nucleotides: TGTGCCAGCTCACCTCAACAGAGCTCCTATAATTCACCCCTCCACTTT. V usage is TRBV18 and J usage is TRBJ1-6; D not certain. The CDR3 extends over 16 amino acids. Per the germline V gene, CDR1 is KGHSH and CDR2 is LQKENI. V lost 3 bases, J lost 0 bases, and 9 bases lay in between.

This sequence joins TRBV6-5 and TRBJ1-5; 10 bases fit TRBD1. Germline V gene sequence: CDR1 MNHEY, CDR2 SVGAGI. This CDR3 has 14 amino acids. Trimming at V came to 7 bases and at J to 7 bases, leaving 7 bases not matched to a gene. The CDR3 loop is CASTAGTGDQPQHF. The CDR3 region has the DNA TGTGCCAGCACCGCCGGGACAGGGGACCAGCCCCAGCATTTT.

This chain connects TRBV7-2 to TRBJ1-2, with a weak D call TRBD1 (5 bases). CDR3 length: 14 residues. Trimming stripped 1 base from V and 4 bases from J, with 10 bases between. Germline V gene lookup returns CDR1 SGHTA and CDR2 FQGNSA. The CDR3, as DNA: TGTGCCAGCAGCTTAGGAGGGGAGGCCTATGGCTACACCTTC. Translating gives CASSLGGEAYGYTF.

The chain couples TRBV4-1 to TRBJ1-5; 9 bases agree with TRBD1. Germline V gives CDR1 MGHRA, CDR2 YSYEKL. This CDR3 comprises 15 residues. V shed 2 bases and J 4 bases; nucleotides not matched to a gene: 3. CDR3 loop: CASSQRGQGNQPQHF. In DNA, the CDR3 is TGCGCCAGCAGCCAACGTGGACAGGGGAATCAGCCCCAGCATTTT.

This clone was counted only a few times. The chain carries TRBV6-2 or TRBV6-3 and TRBJ1-2, with D uncertain. Germline V CDR1 and CDR2: MNHEY, SVGEGT. The length of the CDR3 is 11 residues. Trimming cost V 4 bases and J 4 bases, with 4 bases left between them. CDR3 sequence: CASSSGYGYTF. CDR3 nucleotide sequence: TGTGCCAGCAGTTCAGGCTATGGCTACACCTTC.

This clone was detected once. This CDR3 is CAWRGGQFEKLFF. The CDR3 DNA is TGTGCCTGGAGGGGGGGACAGTTCGAAAAACTGTTTTTT. This chain links TRBV30 with TRBJ1-4; 7 nucleotides line up with TRBD1. CDR1 and CDR2 (germline): GTSNPN, SVGIG (reference sequence). The CDR3 has 13 residues. The junction had 6 bases not matched to a gene; V was cut back by 3 bases and J by 8 bases.

In nucleotides, the CDR3 is TGTGCCAGCAGCGCCGCTACGATAAGCACAGATACGCAGTATTTT. Translating it yields CASSAATISTDTQYF. The gene calls are TRBV9 and TRBJ2-3; D gene unclear. The CDR3 sequence is 15 residues long. V was shortened by 3 bases and J by 0 bases, with 11 bases between the two germline ends. Germline CDR1 and CDR2: SGDLS and YYNGEE.

The chain is built from TRBV9 and TRBJ2-3; D is perhaps TRBD2 (5 bases). The ends were cut back, 5 bases at V and 0 bases at J, with 13 bases in the middle. The CDR3 totals 15 residues. Per the germline V gene, CDR1 is SGDLS and CDR2 is YYNGEE. The CDR3 spells CASRAIGLSTDTQYF. As DNA, the CDR3 is TGTGCCAGCAGAGCGATTGGACTCAGCACAGATACGCAGTATTTT.

The sample holds one count of this clone. The gene calls are TRBV18 and TRBJ1-1; 9 nucleotides match TRBD1. The CDR3 has 14 residues. The V gene's germline CDR1 is KGHSH and CDR2 LQKENI. J was trimmed by 7 bases and V by 1 base; bases with no gene match: 4. In DNA, the CDR3 is TGTGCCAGCTCACCACAATGGGGACAGGGTGAAGCTTTCTTT. Protein: CASSPQWGQGEAFF. Supplemented by reference TRBV18 and TRBJ1-1, the full variable domain reads NAGVMQNPRHLVRRRGQEARLRCSPMKGHSHVYWYRQLPEEGLKFMVYLQKENIIDESGMPKERFSAEFPKEGPSILRIQQVVRGDSAAYFCASSPQWGQGEAFFGQGTRLTVV.

This chain links TRBV25-1 with TRBJ2-3; 7 positions match TRBD2. V lost 0 bases, J lost 1 base, and 4 bases stayed unmatched. This CDR3 region has 16 residues. CDR1 and CDR2 from the germline V gene are MGHDK and SYGVNS. CDR3 nucleotide sequence: TGTGCCAGCAGTGAATATGGGAGCGGGGGCACAGATACGCAGTATTTT. Translation gives CASSEYGSGGTDTQYF. The full variable domain, in which reference TRBV25-1 and TRBJ2-3 provide the parts outside the CDR3, is EADIYQTPRYLVIGTGKKITLECSQTMGHDKMYWYQQDPGMELHLIHYSYGVNSTEKGDLSSESTVSRIRTEHFPLTLESARPSHTSQYLCASSEYGSGGTDTQYFGPGTRLTVL.

The chain couples TRBV3-1 (or the pseudogene TRBV3-2) to TRBJ2-7; 8 bases are shared with TRBD2. This CDR3 spans 19 amino acids. Per germline, CDR1 LGHDT and CDR2 YNNKEL (reference sequence). The V and J ends lost 4 bases and 3 bases, in that order; junction bases with no gene match: 20. The CDR3 here is CASSPRGGKGTGLSYEQYF. The CDR3 DNA follows: TGTGCCAGCAGCCCTCGGGGGGGAAAGGGAACGGGATTAAGCTACGAGCAGTACTTC.

The rearrangement joins TRBV4-1 to TRBJ2-5, with a weak D call TRBD2 (5 bases). Germline V lookup: CDR1 MGHRA, CDR2 YSYEKL. The CDR3 spans 13 residues. V lost 4 bases to trimming and J lost 4 bases, with 10 bases between them. CDR3 amino acids: CASSLVEGETQYF. CDR3 nucleotides: TGCGCCAGCAGCCTCGTCGAGGGAGAGACCCAGTACTTC.

J is TRBJ1-5 and V is TRBV19, with 10 bases that match TRBD1. The CDR3 loop spans 17 amino acids. The germline gives CDR1 LNHDA, CDR2 SQIVND (reference sequence). Trimming cost V 4 bases and J 2 bases; bases outside gene matches: 8. CDR3 bases: TGTGCCAGTAGTAATCGGGACAGGGGTGTGGGCAATCAGCCCCAGCATTTT. Protein sequence: CASSNRDRGVGNQPQHF.

The J gene is TRBJ2-5, the V gene TRBV5-6; a weak D match, TRBD2 (8 bases). CDR3 size: 14 residues. The germline V and J ends were trimmed by 4 bases and 4 bases, with 14 bases remaining between them. In germline, CDR1 is SGHDT, CDR2 YYEEEE. The CDR3 protein is CASSTGAGGETQYF. DNA of the CDR3: TGTGCCAGCAGCACAGGGGCGGGGGGAGAGACCCAGTACTTC.

CDR3 sequence: CASSLGYRGEQYF. DNA for the CDR3: TGTGCCAGCAGCTTAGGGTACAGGGGCGAGCAGTACTTC. The rearrangement joins TRBV11-2 to TRBJ2-7, with TRBD1 identical over 7 bases. Germline V gene lookup returns CDR1 SGHAT and CDR2 FQNNGV. The junction had 3 bases not matched to a gene; V was cut back by 1 base and J by 6 bases. The CDR3 covers 13 residues.

The chain uses TRBV20-1 and TRBJ1-4; 8 nucleotides agree with TRBD1. V lost 5 bases and J lost 7; bases outside the gene matches: 9. Per the germline V gene, CDR1 is DFQATT and CDR2 is SNEGSKA (reference sequence). The CDR3 loop spans 14 amino acids. The CDR3 DNA sequence: TGCAGTGCTGGTGGGACAGGCTCTACTGAAAAACTGTTTTTT. It translates to CSAGGTGSTEKLFF.

This clone was observed a single time. This chain uses TRBV30 with TRBJ2-7; maybe TRBD1 (6 bases). The CDR3 totals 13 residues. Trimming stripped 1 base from V and 3 bases from J, with 10 bases between. Per germline, CDR1 GTSNPN and CDR2 SVGIG (reference sequence). The CDR3 bases are TGTGCCTGGAGTGGTGGGGGCTACTACGAGCAGTACTTC. Its translation is CAWSGGGYYEQYF.

The V and J genes are TRBV4-3 and TRBJ2-1; a weak D match, TRBD2 (5 bases). In germline, CDR1 is LGHNA, CDR2 YSLEER. The CDR3 is 14 amino acids. The V end lost 1 base, the J end lost 4 bases, and 8 bases lay between the germline ends. The CDR3 sequence is CASSQAGSYNEQFF. The CDR3 coding sequence is TGCGCCAGCAGCCAAGCGGGATCGTACAATGAGCAGTTCTTC.